One T cell receptor beta chain is described in this entry. TCRdb's copy holds only in-frame clones and misses some; the assay was immunoSEQ multiplex PCR. The sample holds 75,000 to 90,000 clones, around nine tenths seen once. This sample was included in a study of control samples from healthy donors and cancer patients. The CDR3 consists of 16 residues. V lost 1 base, J lost 9 bases, and 16 bases lay in between. Looked up from germline, CDR1 is MGHRA and CDR2 is YSYEKL. The receptor was isolated from a man younger than 45 in good health. Sequencing used blood. The J gene is TRBJ1-6, the V gene TRBV4-1; weak D call: TRBD1 (6 bases). Written as DNA, the CDR3 is TGCGCCAGCAGCCAAGTTCGTGGGACAAGTGGTTCACCCCTCCACTTT. Translation: CASSQVRGTSGSPLHF.